Below, one TCR beta chain is given with its context. The antigen is unknown. This CDR3 is built from 15 residues. Germline CDR1 reads PRHDT; CDR2 reads FYEKMQ (reference sequence). Losses at the gene ends were 4 bases for V and 6 bases for J; bases not matched to a gene: 12. The data were obtained in a study of CD8 T cells in Susac syndrome. Study-level points and caveats: In TEMRA cells and active patients, CD8+ clonal expansion in Susac reached its peak. Susac-specific public clones in total CD8+ repertoires numbered sixteen; in CD8+ TEMRA repertoires, they numbered about five.

An input of roughly 0.45 to 1 ug of RNA was subjected to reverse transcription using random hexamers. The authors amplified TCR beta CDR3 across 54 Vbeta and 13 Jbeta using immunoSEQ multiplex PCR. TCRdb processed the immunoSEQ multiplex PCR reads anew with MiXCR; each CDR3 protein has one entry. The table includes about 100,000 distinct CDR3 sequences, 95% detected once. Sequencing of TCR beta, carried out with a high-throughput approach, was applied to CD8+ and CD4+ T cells from the blood. The rearrangement joins TRBV13 to TRBJ2-7, with 7 bases fitting TRBD1. This TCR came from a human donor with Susac syndrome. The sequenced material came from CD8+ T cells from PBMCs. The CDR3 nucleotides read TGTGCCAGCAGCTCCCCCCGGGACAGATATCTCGAGCAGTACTTC. Its protein product is CASSSPRDRYLEQYF. The full variable domain, with the rest looked up from reference TRBV13 and TRBJ2-7, is AAGVIQSPRHLIKEKRETATLKCYPIPRHDTVYWYQQGPGQDPQFLISFYEKMQSDKGSIPDRFSAQQFSDYHSELNMSSLELGDSALYFCASSSPRDRYLEQYFGPGTRLTVT.